This TCR beta chain was observed in a study of shared clonotypes between healthy human individuals. Comments on this clone: Its target is not known.

The method was immunoSEQ multiplex PCR; TCRdb's version includes in-frame clones alone and lacks a portion of them. The sample yields approximately 700,000 clones, 73% seen once. The ends were cut back, 6 bases at V and 11 bases at J, with 19 bases in the middle. This CDR3 spans 14 amino acids. Germline CDR1 and CDR2: SNHLY and FYNNEI. Study-level results: Rarefaction analysis demonstrated incomplete sorted-subset sequencing notwithstanding large depth. Researchers sampled only blood; tissue repertoires likely differ.

The chain recombines TRBV2 with TRBJ1-4, with D hard to call. Input material: memory CD4+ T cells sorted from blood. The subset was: CD45RA-negative fraction. The TCR was taken from a woman aged 25 to 39 in good health. The CDR3 here is CASRNGPGSGKLFF. CDR3 DNA sequence: TGTGCCAGCAGGAATGGACCGGGGTCGGGGAAACTGTTTTTT.